The rows below give T cell receptor beta chains drawn from one sample of a study of Graves' ophthalmopathy and Graves' hyperthyroidism. MiXCR, run by TCRdb on the multiplex PCR reads, gives a single entry per CDR3 protein. The table includes over a million distinct CDR3 sequences, about 36% detected once. Specimen: peripheral blood or thyroid tissue (not recorded which). These receptors all come from an adult man with Graves' hyperthyroidism. The CDR3 runs from the conserved cysteine through the conserved F or W. Each record gives: D gene, J gene, clone size, V gene, CDR3 protein, CDR3 DNA. D genes are given only for firm matches. Not every row has a clone size; where given, it reads once, few, many or a size class.

D: TRBD1; J: TRBJ1-1; size: few; V: TRBV4-1; CDR3: CASSQGNRGLNTEAFF; DNA: TGCGCCAGCAGCCAAGGTAACAGGGGGCTGAACACTGAAGCTTTCTTT
D: NA; J: TRBJ2-1; size: NA; V: TRBV2; CDR3: CASRADRDNEQFF; DNA: TGTGCCAGCAGGGCCGACCGTGACAATGAGCAGTTCTTC
D: NA; J: TRBJ2-2; size: NA; V: TRBV4-3; CDR3: CASSQGPQGIRTGELFF; DNA: TGCGCCAGCAGCCAAGGCCCACAGGGAATCAGGACCGGGGAGCTGTTTTTT
D: TRBD1; J: TRBJ1-4; size: NA; V: TRBV12-3/TRBV12-4; CDR3: CASRSDRDREKLFF; DNA: TGTGCCAGCAGGAGTGACAGGGATCGTGAAAAACTGTTTTTT
D: NA; J: TRBJ1-6; size: few; V: TRBV5-1; CDR3: CASSSVPRGSPLHF; DNA: TGCGCCAGCAGCTCCGTTCCCCGGGGCTCACCCCTCCACTTT
D: NA; J: TRBJ1-4; size: few; V: TRBV6-5; CDR3: CASRSQDPAGSTNEKLFF; DNA: TGTGCCAGCAGATCACAGGACCCAGCGGGGTCTACTAATGAAAAACTGTTTTTT
D: NA; J: TRBJ2-7; size: few; V: TRBV20-1; CDR3: CSARLPATYEQYF; DNA: TGCAGTGCTAGATTGCCGGCTACCTACGAGCAGTACTTC
D: NA; J: TRBJ2-5; size: NA; V: TRBV3-1; CDR3: CASSQVDETQYF; DNA: TGTGCCAGCAGCCAAGTAGATGAGACCCAGTACTTC
D: TRBD2; J: TRBJ2-2; size: few; V: TRBV19; CDR3: CASSISGGGTGELFF; DNA: TGTGCCAGTAGTATAAGCGGGGGAGGAACCGGGGAGCTGTTTTTT
D: TRBD2; J: TRBJ2-7; size: many; V: TRBV7-9; CDR3: CASTLSGSYFEQYF; DNA: TGTGCCAGCACCCTTAGCGGGAGTTATTTCGAGCAGTACTTC
D: NA; J: TRBJ1-1; size: NA; V: TRBV2; CDR3: CASSLGGGQRNTEAFF; DNA: TGTGCCAGCAGTTTAGGGGGGGGGCAGAGGAACACTGAAGCTTTCTTT
D: NA; J: TRBJ1-5; size: NA; V: TRBV30; CDR3: CAWSVRGGSNQPQHF; DNA: TGTGCCTGGAGTGTACGCGGAGGGAGCAATCAGCCCCAGCATTTT